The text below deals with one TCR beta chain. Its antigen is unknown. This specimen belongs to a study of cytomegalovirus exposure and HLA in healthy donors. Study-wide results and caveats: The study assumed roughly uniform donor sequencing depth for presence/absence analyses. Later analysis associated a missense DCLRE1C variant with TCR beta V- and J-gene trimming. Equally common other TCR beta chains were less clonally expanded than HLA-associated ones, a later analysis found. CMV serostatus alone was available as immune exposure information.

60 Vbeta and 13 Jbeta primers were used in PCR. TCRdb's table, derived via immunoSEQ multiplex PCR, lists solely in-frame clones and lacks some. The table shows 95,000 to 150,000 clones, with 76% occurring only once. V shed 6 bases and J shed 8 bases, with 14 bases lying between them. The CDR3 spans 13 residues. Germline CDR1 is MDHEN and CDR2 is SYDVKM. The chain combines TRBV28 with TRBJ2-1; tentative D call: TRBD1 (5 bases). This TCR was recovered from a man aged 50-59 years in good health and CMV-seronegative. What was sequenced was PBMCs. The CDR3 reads CASSLLAGHEQFF. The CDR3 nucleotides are TGTGCCAGCAGCCTGCTCGCAGGGCATGAGCAGTTCTTC.